This T cell receptor (beta chain) was recovered during a study of blood T cell repertoires in COVID-19 (dated by TCRdb to the early 2020s). In terms of the full investigation: The collaborator samples originated in the United States, Italy and Spain and spanned the acute and convalescent phases of COVID-19. The prospective study material was composed of cDNA or gDNA derived from T cells, B-cell-depleted T cells, or PBMCs. Nearly every sample came with metadata listing a de-identified subject ID, COVID-19 status, age in years and sex. A freely available public database, intended as a resource for researchers studying the immune response to SARS-CoV-2, is where the repertoires were released. Subjects who had been exposed to COVID-19, were actively infected with it, or had recovered from it provided the deeply sampled blood TCRbeta repertoires that made up the dataset. Samples came from the ongoing ImmuneRACE study (first 160 participants) plus 1,254 subjects from 6 global collaborators. Where HLA class I and class II types were available, the types were taken from metadata supplied by the sample provider, not from assay-based typing. Results and caveats for the whole study, not just this receptor: Clinical and demographic metadata were provided uncurated, with the amount varying by source and participant.

TCRbeta CDR3 regions were amplified from genomic DNA using the immunoSEQ Assay, a bias-controlled multiplex PCR. The original methods were these. Nucleated cell counts per sample were estimated from amplification of reference gene primers within the assay. To quantify the absolute abundance of each unique TCRbeta CDR3 rearrangement, sequence reads were collapsed and filtered. For each sample, productive Simpson clonality was calculated as the square root of Simpson's diversity index over productive rearrangements. The clones in this table, taken by TCRdb from immuneACCESS, are in-frame only. Not every clone is retained; where verified, under half of the shortfall comes from an unresolved V gene, and the cause of the rest is unknown. The DNA was the basis for D and trimming; V, J and clone size are from that table. This sample lists 200,000 to 250,000 clones; approximately 78% were detected once. The leading ten clones occupy roughly 10% of the sample.

The collaborating institutions used their own protocols to collect whole blood in K2EDTA tubes. For TCRbeta analysis, collaborator samples were shipped as frozen whole blood, as isolated PBMCs, or as DNA extracted from either sample type. In the case of this clone: Its antigen is still unknown. No base quality information exists; no much larger clone differs at one position.

Via the germline V gene, CDR1 is MDHEN and CDR2 SYDVKM. The junction shows trimming of 0 bases on V and 6 bases on J, and the gene matches do not reach 9 bases of it. Counted from cysteine to phenylalanine, this CDR3 has 17 amino acids. The CDR3 DNA has 51 bases and is translated from base 1. This chain is built from TRBV28 and TRBJ2-7; 12 middle bases align to TRBD2. The sequence derives from a woman aged 80 or over with acute or convalescent COVID-19. Sequenced input: peripheral blood. Here is the DNA: TGTGCCAGCAGTTTATGGGTCCTAGCGGGAGGGCCCGGCGAGCAGTACTTC. This encodes CASSLWVLAGGPGEQYF.